Listed below are T cell receptor gamma chains from one sample, sequenced in a study of intestinal T cells in coeliac disease. TCRdb reprocessed the multiplex PCR reads using CATT. Of hundreds of gamma-chain clones in the sample, about 44% were seen once. Source material: a duodenal biopsy. Every receptor here comes from a human donor with celiac disease. CDR3s include the opening cysteine and the closing phenylalanine or tryptophan. The listing skips clone size in some rows; elsewhere it reads once, few, many or a size class.

13	NA	TRGV3	TRGJ1/TRGJ2	CATWTGRYYKKLF	TGTGCCACCTGGACAGGCAGGTATTATAAGAAACTCTTT
11	few	TRGV2	TRGJ1/TRGJ2	CATWDGHKKLF	TGTGCCACCTGGGACGGGCATAAGAAACTCTTT
14	large	TRGV9	TRGJ1/TRGJ2	CALWEVHRPGKKLF	TGTGCCTTGTGGGAGGTGCACCGGCCAGGGAAGAAACTCTTT
14	hyperexpanded	TRGV11	TRGJP1	CACWTTTRGWFKIF	TGTGCCTGCTGGACCACCACCAGAGGATGGTTCAAGATATTT
12	NA	TRGV5	TRGJ1/TRGJ2	CATWDWHGKKLF	TGTGCCACCTGGGACTGGCACGGTAAGAAACTCTTT
13	few	TRGV8	TRGJ1/TRGJ2	CATWDSWRYKKLF	TGTGCCACCTGGGATAGCTGGCGTTATAAGAAACTCTTT
13	NA	TRGV10	TRGJ1/TRGJ2	CAAVGLLVSGKLF	TGTGCTGCGGTGGGATTATTGGTTTCGGGGAAACTCTTT
10	few	TRGV2	TRGJ1/TRGJ2	CATGHRKKLF	TGTGCCACCGGCCATCGCAAGAAACTCTTT
14	few	TRGV2	TRGJP1	CATWDGICGWFKIF	TGTGCCACCTGGGACGGAATATGTGGTTGGTTCAAGATATTT
9	NA	TRGV8	TRGJ1/TRGJ2	CAGYYKKLF	TGCGCGGGTTACTATAAGAAACTCTTT
18	NA	TRGV2	TRGJ1/TRGJ2	CATWDGLFLRSIYYKKLF	TGTGCCACCTGGGACGGGCTCTTCCTACGTTCAATTTATTATAAGAAACTCTTT
13	NA	TRGV3	TRGJ1/TRGJ2	CADLEQAHYKKLF	TGTGCCGACCTGGAACAGGCACACTATAAGAAACTCTTT
11	few	TRGV9	TRGJ1/TRGJ2	CACQNYYKKLF	TGTGCTTGTCAGAATTATTATAAGAAACTCTTT
14	NA	TRGV9	TRGJ1/TRGJ2	CALWEAGDYYKKLF	TGTGCCTTGTGGGAGGCCGGGGATTATTATAAGAAACTCTTT
13	NA	TRGV3	TRGJ1/TRGJ2	CATWDAPLYKKLF	TGTGCCACCTGGGACGCTCCCTTATATAAGAAACTCTTT
15	large	TRGV8	TRGJP2	CATWDRGKSDWIKTF	TGTGCCACCTGGGATAGAGGGAAGAGTGATTGGATCAAGACGTTT
16	few	TRGV8	TRGJ1/TRGJ2	CATWDRRVRCYYKKLF	TGTGCCACCTGGGATAGGCGTGTAAGGTGTTATTATAAGAAACTCTTT
14	large	TRGV10	TRGJ1/TRGJ2	CAASARGDYYKKLF	TGTGCTGCGTCCGCCAGGGGGGATTATTATAAGAAACTCTTT
11	NA	TRGV5	TRGJ1/TRGJ2	CATWDDGEKLF	TGTGCCACCTGGGACGACGGCGAGAAACTCTTT
12	NA	TRGV10	TRGJ1/TRGJ2	CAAWEYITQKLF	TGTGCTGCGTGGGAATATATAACCCAGAAACTCTTT
14	NA	TRGV2	TRGJ1/TRGJ2	CATWDGLRYYKKLF	TGTGCCACCTGGGACGGCCTTCGTTATTATAAGAAACTCTTT
13	large	TRGV3	TRGJ1/TRGJ2	CATWDRNYYKKLF	TGTGCCACCTGGGACAGGAATTATTATAAGAAACTCTTT
14	large	TRGV2	TRGJ1/TRGJ2	CATWDGPNYYKKLF	TGTGCCACCTGGGACGGGCCGAATTATTATAAGAAACTCTTT
12	NA	TRGV10	TRGJ1/TRGJ2	CAASHGPRKKLF	TGTGCTGCGTCCCATGGCCCCCGTAAGAAACTCTTT
9	NA	TRGV4	TRGJ1/TRGJ2	CATQEMKLF	TGTGCCACCCAGGAGATGAAACTCTTT
15	large	TRGV2	TRGJP2	CATWDGHVGDWIKTF	TGTGCCACCTGGGACGGGCACGTCGGTGATTGGATCAAGACGTTT
13	few	TRGV3	TRGJ1/TRGJ2	CADLGPNYYKKLF	TGTGCCGACCTGGGGCCCAATTATTATAAGAAACTCTTT
14	large	TRGV11	TRGJ1/TRGJ2	CACWIRRNYYKKLF	TGTGCCTGCTGGATTAGGCGGAATTATTATAAGAAACTCTTT
17	NA	TRGV3	TRGJP2	CATWDRLDTGSDWIKTF	TGTGCCACCTGGGACAGGCTCGATACGGGGAGTGATTGGATCAAGACGTTT
14	large	TRGV10	TRGJP1	CAAWDCRTGWFKIF	TGTGCTGCGTGGGATTGTCGCACTGGTTGGTTCAAGATATTT
15	large	TRGV10	TRGJP1	CAAWDQDTTGWFKIF	TGTGCTGCGTGGGACCAAGATACCACTGGTTGGTTCAAGATATTT
18	few	TRGV2	TRGJ1/TRGJ2	CATWDGLFLCSIYYKKLF	TGTGCCACCTGGGACGGGCTCTTCCTATGTTCAATTTATTATAAGAAACTCTTT
16	NA	TRGV10	TRGJ1/TRGJ2	CAAWDKGGVLGYKKLF	TGTGCTGCGTGGGATAAGGGGGGGGTCTTAGGTTATAAGAAACTCTTT
13	NA	TRGV2	TRGJ1/TRGJ2	CATWDGPYYKKLF	TGTGCCACCTGGGACGGGCCCTATTATAAGAAACTCTTT
12	NA	TRGV10	TRGJ1/TRGJ2	CAASMAPRKKLF	TGTGCTGCGTCCATGGCCCCCCGTAAGAAACTCTTT